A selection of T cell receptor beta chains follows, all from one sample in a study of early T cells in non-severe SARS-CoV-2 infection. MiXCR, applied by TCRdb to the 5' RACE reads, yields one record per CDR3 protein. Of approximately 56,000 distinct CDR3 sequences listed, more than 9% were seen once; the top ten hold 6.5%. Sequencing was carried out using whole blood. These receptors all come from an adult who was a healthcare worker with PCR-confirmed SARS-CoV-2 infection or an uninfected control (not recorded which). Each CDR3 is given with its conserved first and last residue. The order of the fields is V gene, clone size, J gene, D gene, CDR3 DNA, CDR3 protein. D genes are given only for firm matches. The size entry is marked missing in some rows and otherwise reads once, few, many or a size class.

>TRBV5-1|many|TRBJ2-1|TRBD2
TGCGCCAGCAGCAATCCCGGGACTAATAATGAGCAGTTCTTC
CASSNPGTNNEQFF
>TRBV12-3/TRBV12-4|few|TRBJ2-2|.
TGTGCCAGCAGTCCCCGGGATCCATCTCCTCCTAAGGTTGGCGGGGAGCTGTTTTTT
CASSPRDPSPPKVGGELFF
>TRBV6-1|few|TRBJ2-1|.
TGTGCCAGCCGTCCACAGGGCAAATACAATGAGCAGTTCTTC
CASRPQGKYNEQFF
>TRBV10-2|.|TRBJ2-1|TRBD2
TGCGCCAGCACCCCGCGGGCGGGAGCCTCCAAGAACAATGAGCAGTTCTTC
CASTPRAGASKNNEQFF
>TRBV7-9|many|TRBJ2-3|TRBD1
TGTGCCAGCAGACCCAGGGGGTCAAAGACAGATACGCAGTATTTT
CASRPRGSKTDTQYF
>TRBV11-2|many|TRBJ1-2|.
TGTGCCAGCAGCTTGCCGAGGTTGGAGGATGGCTACACCTTC
CASSLPRLEDGYTF
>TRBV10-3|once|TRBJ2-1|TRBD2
TGTGCCATCAGTGACCCCAGGATTAGTCCAGCGGGAGGATATGAGCAGTTCTTC
CAISDPRISPAGGYEQFF
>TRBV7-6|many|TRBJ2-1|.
TGTGCCAGCAGCTCCCCCGGTAGGGGACCCCCTGTGAATGAGCAGTTCTTC
CASSSPGRGPPVNEQFF
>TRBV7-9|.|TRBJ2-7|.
TGTGCCAGCAGCGGAAGTCCGGACAACTACGAGCAGTACTTC
CASSGSPDNYEQYF
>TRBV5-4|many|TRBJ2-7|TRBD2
TGTGCCAGCAGCACTAGCGGTTACGAGCAGTACTTC
CASSTSGYEQYF
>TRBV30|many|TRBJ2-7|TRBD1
TGTGCCTGGAGCCGGACAGGGTCCTACGAGCAGTACTTC
CAWSRTGSYEQYF
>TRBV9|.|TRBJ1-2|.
TGTGCCAGCAGCGTAGCCCTTCATTCTTCCGACAGTGTGGGATCCGGCTACACCTTC
CASSVALHSSDSVGSGYTF
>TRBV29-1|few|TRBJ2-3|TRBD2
TGCAGCACCCAGCGGGAAACAGATACGCAGTATTTT
CSTQRETDTQYF
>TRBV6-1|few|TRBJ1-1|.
TGTGCCAGCATTTACTGGGAAGTGAACACTGAAGCTTTCTTT
CASIYWEVNTEAFF
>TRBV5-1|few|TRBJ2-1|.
TGCGCCAGCAGCTTGGTGCCGGGAAACTCCTACAATGAGCAGTTCTTC
CASSLVPGNSYNEQFF
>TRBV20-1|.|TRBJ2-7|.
TGCAGTGCTAGACGGGGAGGCGAGCAGTACTTC
CSARRGGEQYF
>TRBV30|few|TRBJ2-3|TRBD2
TGTGCCTGGAACCCGGGACTAGCGGGAACCGCCCCTACGCAGTATTTT
CAWNPGLAGTAPTQYF
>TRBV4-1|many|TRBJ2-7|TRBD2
TGCGCCAGCAGCCAGGACCCGGGACTAGCCTACGAGCAGTACTTC
CASSQDPGLAYEQYF
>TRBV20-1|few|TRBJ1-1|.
TGCAGTGCCCAAACCGGGAACCCGAACACTGAAGCTTTCTTT
CSAQTGNPNTEAFF
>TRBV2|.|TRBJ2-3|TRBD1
TGTGCCAGCAACATCGGGACAGGGGGCGCCGATACGCAGTATTTT
CASNIGTGGADTQYF
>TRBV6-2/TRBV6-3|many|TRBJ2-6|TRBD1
TGTGCCAGCGGCCCTGGGACAGGTCTCTCTGGGGCCAACGTCCTGACTTTC
CASGPGTGLSGANVLTF
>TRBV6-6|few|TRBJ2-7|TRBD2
TGTGCCAGCAGTACGACGACTAGCACGTACTACGAGCAGTACTTC
CASSTTTSTYYEQYF
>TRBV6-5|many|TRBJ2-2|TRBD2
TGTGCCAGCAGAAGGACTAGCGGGGCCGACACCGGGGAGCTGTTTTTT
CASRRTSGADTGELFF
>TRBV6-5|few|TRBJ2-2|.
TGTGCCAGCAGTTACGACAGTGCGACCGGGGAGCTGTTTTTT
CASSYDSATGELFF
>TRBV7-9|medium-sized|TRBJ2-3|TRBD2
TGTGCCAGCAGCTCCCGGCTAGCGGGAGGAGTCCCAGATACGCAGTATTTT
CASSSRLAGGVPDTQYF
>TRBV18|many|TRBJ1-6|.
TGTGCCAGCTCAATGGGGGCATCAAGTAATTCACCCCTCCACTTT
CASSMGASSNSPLHF
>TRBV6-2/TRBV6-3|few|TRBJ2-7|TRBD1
TGTGCCAGCAGTTACTCGGACAGGGCCTACGAGCAGTACTTC
CASSYSDRAYEQYF
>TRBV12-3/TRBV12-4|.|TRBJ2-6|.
TGTGCCAGCAGCCTTGGGCAGGGAAGCTCTGGGGCCAACGTCCTGACTTTC
CASSLGQGSSGANVLTF
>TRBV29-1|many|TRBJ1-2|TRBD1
TGCAGCGCACTTCTCCGGGACAGGGGAAACTATGGCTACACCTTC
CSALLRDRGNYGYTF